These 16 T cell receptor beta chains were sequenced from one sample in a study of control samples from healthy donors and cancer patients. Using immunoSEQ multiplex PCR, the repertoire was profiled, and TCRdb retains in-frame clones only, with some absent. The table has 250,000 to 300,000 clones, almost 85% seen once. The sequenced material came from PBMCs. These receptors came from an older woman with lung cancer.

This clone was observed a single time. V and J are TRBV3-1 (or the pseudogene TRBV3-2) and TRBJ1-2; D ambiguous. V was shortened by 1 base and J by 4 bases, with 10 bases between the two germline ends. Germline CDR1 is LGHDT and CDR2 is YNNKEL (reference sequence). The CDR3 is 14 amino acids. DNA of the CDR3: TGTGCCAGCAGCCAAGGGCGAGGTACCTATGGCTACACCTTC. Translation gives CASSQGRGTYGYTF.

The V and J genes are TRBV12-3 or TRBV12-4 and TRBJ2-7, with D perhaps assigned TRBD1 or TRBD2 (6 bases each). The CDR3 consists of 12 residues. V lost 5 bases and J 6 bases, leaving 11 bases between the germline ends. The CDR3 DNA is TGTGCCAGCAGTAGGGGGGACTCCGAGCAGTACTTC. It specifies CASSRGDSEQYF.

About this clone itself: Other DNA sequences within the sample encode an identical CDR3. This chain connects TRBV28 to TRBJ1-3, with D possibly matching TRBD1 (6 bases). From germline, CDR1 is MDHEN and CDR2 SYDVKM. The CDR3 has 14 amino acids. Trimming removed 6 bases from V and 2 bases from J, with 11 bases in between. CDR3 in DNA: TGTGCCAGCAGAACTACAGGGACTGGAAACACCATATATTTT. It yields the protein CASRTTGTGNTIYF.

In this sample, this clone turned up once. This chain connects TRBV6-2 or TRBV6-3 to TRBJ2-7; D uncertain. The CDR3 loop spans 14 amino acids. Deletions cut 0 bases from V and 2 bases from J, with 8 bases between. Germline lookup yields CDR1 MNHEY and CDR2 SVGEGT. The CDR3 reads CASSYSLHTYEQYF. In DNA form, the CDR3 reads TGTGCCAGCAGTTACTCGCTCCATACCTACGAGCAGTACTTC.

The sample holds one count of this clone. This chain uses TRBV27 with TRBJ2-1; 10 bases map to TRBD1. The CDR3 extends over 15 amino acids. Germline V gene lookup returns CDR1 MNHEY and CDR2 SMNVEV (reference sequence). J was trimmed by 3 bases and V by 4 bases; bases with no gene match: 3. CDR3 loop: CASSSTGGFYNEQFF. The CDR3 coding sequence is TGTGCCAGCAGTTCGACAGGGGGCTTCTACAATGAGCAGTTCTTC.

This chain links TRBV29-1 with TRBJ2-5, with D possibly being TRBD2 (5 bases). The germline V gene encodes CDR1 SQVTM and CDR2 ANQGSEA. Trimming removed 1 base from V and 5 bases from J, with 8 bases in between. This CDR3 region has 12 residues. The CDR3: CSVEGGPETQYF. CDR3 DNA: TGCAGCGTTGAAGGAGGGCCGGAGACCCAGTACTTC.

The rearrangement links TRBV19 to TRBJ2-5; no clear D gene. There are 15 residues in the CDR3. Per the germline V gene, CDR1 is LNHDA and CDR2 is SQIVND (reference sequence). Trimming took off 4 bases at V and 5 bases at J, with 17 bases between the two ends. CDR3 in DNA: TGTGCCAGTAGTACTGTATCGGCCCGAACGGAGACCCAGTACTTC. This sequence encodes CASSTVSARTETQYF.

This clone was counted a single time. The chain couples TRBV2 to TRBJ1-1; D call uncertain. Trimming left V 5 bases short and J 6 bases short, with 13 bases between. Germline V lookup: CDR1 SNHLY, CDR2 FYNNEI. CDR3 length: 13 amino acids. This CDR3 is CASSRAEGAEAFF. The DNA of the CDR3 is TGTGCCAGCAGTAGGGCGGAGGGCGCTGAAGCTTTCTTT.

For this clone: The sample has other DNA sequences that encode this CDR3 too. The chain combines TRBV5-5 with TRBJ2-7; 10 positions agree with TRBD1. The CDR3 length is 14 residues. CDR1 SGHKS and CDR2 YYEKEE come from the germline V gene (reference sequence). V lost 0 bases and J lost 4; bases outside the gene matches: 1. CDR3 coding DNA: TGTGCCAGCAGCTTGGGGGGACAGGGGTACGAGCAGTACTTC. Protein product: CASSLGGQGYEQYF.

This sequence joins TRBV2 and TRBJ2-2, with D maybe TRBD2 (5 bases). CDR1 and CDR2 (germline): SNHLY, FYNNEI. This CDR3 is 15 amino acids long. Trimming took 0 bases from V and 5 from J, leaving 10 bases between them. The CDR3 region is CASSEALRGTGELFF. The CDR3 DNA reads as TGTGCCAGCAGTGAAGCGCTTCGGGGAACCGGGGAGCTGTTTTTT.

This clone was recorded once. CDR3 bases: TGCGCCAGCAGCTTGGATATCGGGTTTTTAAATGAAAAACTGTTTTTT. It codes for CASSLDIGFLNEKLFF. This chain uses TRBV5-1 with TRBJ1-4; D remains ambiguous. V was pared by 0 bases and J by 5 bases, with 14 bases between. This CDR3 has 16 residues. Germline V gene sequence: CDR1 SGHRS, CDR2 YFSETQ.

On this clone: Distinct nucleotide sequences in the sample also encode this CDR3. V is TRBV5-1 and J is TRBJ2-3; weak D call: TRBD2 (5 bases). V shed 0 bases and J shed 0 bases, with 8 bases lying between them. Germline-derived CDR1 and CDR2 are SGHRS and YFSETQ. The CDR3 length is 15 residues. CDR3 in amino acids: CASSLAGKSTDTQYF. The CDR3 bases are TGCGCCAGCAGCTTGGCGGGGAAAAGCACAGATACGCAGTATTTT.

This clone showed up just once. The CDR3 sequence is CASSSVPSTDTQYF. CDR3 in DNA: TGTGCCAGCAGTTCGGTCCCTAGCACAGATACGCAGTATTTT. The rearrangement uses TRBV18 and TRBJ2-3; D not resolved. The CDR3 covers 14 residues. The germline gives CDR1 KGHSH, CDR2 LQKENI. The V and J ends lost 8 bases and 0 bases respectively, with 12 bases between them.

This clone was recorded a few times. The J gene is TRBJ1-2, the V gene TRBV5-1, with 7 bases matching TRBD1. The CDR3 has 13 amino acids. V trimming: 4 bases; J trimming: 4 bases; junction bases outside the gene matches: 4. The germline V gene has CDR1 SGHRS and CDR2 YFSETQ. CDR3 bases: TGCGCCAGCAGCCCAGGGGGGGGCTATGGCTACACCTTC. Protein product: CASSPGGGYGYTF.

V gene TRBV6-1 combines with J gene TRBJ2-5; D ambiguous. V was trimmed by 2 bases and J by 5 bases, leaving 6 bases between them. CDR1 and CDR2 (germline): MNHNS, SASEGT. The CDR3 loop spans 12 amino acids. The CDR3 DNA follows: TGTGCCAGCAGTGAATTTCTGGAGACCCAGTACTTC. This gives the protein CASSEFLETQYF.

The chain uses TRBV2 and TRBJ2-7; the match to TRBD2 covers 7 bases. Trimming took 11 bases from V and 3 from J; bases not matched to a gene: 7. The length of the CDR3 is 12 residues. Germline CDR1 is SNHLY and CDR2 is FYNNEI. The CDR3 nucleotides read TGTGCCCATGGGGGAGGGAGCTACGAGCAGTACTTC. This sequence encodes CAHGGGSYEQYF. The full variable domain, with the rest looked up from reference TRBV2 and TRBJ2-7, is EPEVTQTPSHQVTQMGQEVILRCVPISNHLYFYWYRQILGQKVEFLVSFYNNEISEKSEIFDDQFSVERPDGSNFTLKIRSTKLEDSAMYFCAHGGGSYEQYFGPGTRLTVT.